This TCR beta chain was sequenced during a study of blood T cells in healthy people across ages. The authors extracted at least 5.5 micrograms of total RNA per sample. The CDR3 loop spans 13 amino acids. The germline gives CDR1 SQVTM, CDR2 ANQGSEA. V was trimmed by 6 bases and J by 14 bases, leaving 20 bases between them. It was with a sample-barcoded 5' primer and a J-beta primer mix that a second PCR of roughly 7 to 12 cycles was run. A single record per CDR3 protein comes from TCRdb applying MiXCR to the 5' RACE reads. Of 1.5 million to 2 million distinct CDR3 sequences in the sample, around half were seen once.

The source is a woman in her forties in good health. The sample comprised blood. The J gene is TRBJ1-6, the V gene TRBV29-1; D might be TRBD1 (5 bases). CDR3 coding DNA: TGCAGCGTCTCTACGGGACCGGGTTTCACCCTCCACTTT. It codes for CSVSTGPGFTLHF.